The sequence of this TCR beta chain was determined in a study of CD4 T cells in relation to SARS-CoV-2 and coronaviruses (dated by TCRdb to the early 2020s). Study-wide context: In the ViraFEST assay, PBMCs were cultured with antigen for 9 to 10 days, after which TCR beta CDR3s were sequenced to identify clonal expansions specific to the antigen. The full convalescent cohort of more than nine patients had a median age of about 38 years, ranging from roughly 20 to 72 years. Of the approximately 12 convalescent patients, 8 were male and 4 were female, and two of the subjects were Hispanic. Patient-derived lymphoblastoid cell lines were used to map the HLA restriction of shared crossreactive spike epitopes. Memory CD4+ T cell crossreactivity between SARS-CoV-2 and common cold coronavirus spike proteins was assessed at the TCR clonotype level in the study. Samples from three pre-COVID donors and the naive versus memory experiments were sequenced with the Adaptive Biotechnologies TCR-sequencing kit; other data were Illumina-based. Expansion assays from other donors in the study were sequenced with a different, Illumina-based TCR-beta assay. General findings and caveats noted by the study authors: Crossreactivity analysis centred on spike protein, so crossreactivity against other viral proteins was not assessed. Sequencing naive versus memory cells indicated that the assay picks up memory recall responses, not primary responses primed during culture. In 65% to 70% of donors, memory CD4+ clonotypes turned up that crossrecognized SARS-CoV-2 and at least one common cold coronavirus spike. Pre-pandemic and post-infection samples were not both contributed by any donor, so tracing of the source of pre-existing responses was limited. Compared with monoreactive clones, crossreactive clones had significantly weaker SARS-CoV-2-driven expansion, a result consistent with antigenic imprinting. Small numbers of patients and of tested TCRs limited the study.

DNA from CEF-cultured naive and memory CD4+ T cells underwent immunoSEQ TCR-beta sequencing at survey level. Regarding the original processing steps: Preprocessing removed nonproductive sequences and CDR3s not starting with C, not ending with F or W, or shorter than 7 amino acids. Antigen-specific clonotypes were called with the MANAFEST web app, based on expansion relative to reference and other culture wells. A clone counted as positive if significantly expanded in 2 of 3 replicate wells versus the reference culture at FDR below 0.05. A further requirement for positive clones was significant expansion compared with all other tandem wells, along with an odds ratio above 5. Cultured and uncultured naive and memory CD4+ repertoires were searched for previously identified spike- and CEF-reactive CDR3s. After three terminal residues were trimmed from each end, CDR3 homology was quantified as pairwise Levenshtein distance using the stringdist R package. TCRdb obtained this table from immuneACCESS and retained in-frame rearrangements with V and J assigned. These tables miss some clones; where compared with another copy, unresolved V genes account for less than half of the shortfall, and the remainder is unexplained. From that table come the V and J calls and clone size; the DNA was used to work out D and trimming. The sample table lists tens of thousands of clones, roughly 76% of them with a count of one. The ten largest clones add up to around 3% of the sample.

To separate naive from memory CD4+ T cells, cryopreserved PBMCs first underwent CD4 enrichment and then EasySep naive CD4+ T cell enrichment. For nine to ten days, about 9.8 x 10^4 sorted naive or memory CD4+ T cells were cultured together with CEF peptides and T cell-depleted PBMCs at a 1:1 ratio. In general, every peptide culture condition was set up in three replicate wells. Ficoll-Paque PLUS gradient centrifugation was used to isolate PBMCs from either whole blood or leukapheresis product. PBMCs were either used fresh in the expansion assay or cryopreserved at -140 degrees C. The QIAamp Micro DNA Kit was used to extract genomic DNA from the CD4+ T cells. Taken from the germline V gene, the CDR1 and CDR2 loops are SGHTA and FQGTGA. CDR3 length: 16 amino acids, cysteine to phenylalanine. Only CDR3 DNA is held: 48 bases, read in frame from base 1. Here V drops 5 bases and J drops 4 bases, and the junction holds 6 bases not matched to any gene.

A word on this clone: The antigen it binds to is not known. One base away there is no much larger clone; base qualities are not given.

The clonotype comes from an adult with COVID-19. The sequenced material came from memory CD4+ T cells from PBMCs, cultured in vitro. The cell subset or site label here, explained by the study, means: memory (non-naive) CD4+ T cells. Here the chain combines TRBV7-3 and TRBJ2-2, and 11 bases in between align with TRBD2. The DNA sequence follows: TGTGCCAGCAGCACCGGACTAGCGGGCAGCACCGGGGAGCTGTTTTTT. This is translated as CASSTGLAGSTGELFF.